A single sample gave rise to the 3 T cell receptor beta chains below, sequenced in a study of OX40 agonist ivuxolimab in advanced cancers. The protocol used for the library was the immunoSEQ multiplex PCR assay. The table was pulled from immuneACCESS by TCRdb, which kept in-frame rearrangements only. Such tables lose some clones; where checked, under half of the loss comes from unresolved V genes, and the rest has no known cause. Recorded for this sample are 90,000 to 100,000 clones; approximately 86% of them occurred a single time. The top ten hold about 0.8% of the sample. The specimen comprised CD4+ or CD8+ T cells sorted from blood, sampled in a trial of the OX40 agonist ivuxolimab. These TCRs come from an adult with an advanced solid tumor such as melanoma, head and neck, liver or kidney cancer.

The chain links TRBV6-1 to TRBJ1-1, with TRBD1 as a possible D gene (6 bases). Trimming took off 0 bases at V and 1 base at J, with 9 bases between the two ends. CDR1 MNHNS and CDR2 SASEGT come from the germline V gene. The CDR3 consists of 15 residues. The CDR3 is CASSEADRKNTEAFF. For the CDR3, the DNA is TGTGCCAGCAGTGAAGCGGACAGAAAGAACACTGAAGCTTTCTTT.

The chain links TRBV29-1 to TRBJ1-2, with D hard to call. Germline V lookup: CDR1 SQVTM, CDR2 ANQGSEA. The V gene lost 6 bases and the J gene lost 5 bases, with 13 bases spanning the gap. The CDR3 consists of 12 residues. DNA of the CDR3: TGCAGCGTAGACCTCTCTGGGTATGGCTACACCTTC. Its protein is CSVDLSGYGYTF.

The rearrangement joins TRBV10-2 to TRBJ2-4; weak D call: TRBD1 (6 bases). The germline V gene encodes CDR1 WSHSY and CDR2 SAAADI. V was pared by 0 bases and J by 0 bases, with 6 bases between. CDR3 size: 15 residues. The CDR3 protein is CASSESDRAKNIQYF. The CDR3 bases are TGCGCCAGCAGTGAGTCGGACAGAGCCAAAAACATTCAGTACTTC.